This entry lists 20 T cell receptor beta chains sequenced from one sample in a study of cytomegalovirus exposure and HLA in healthy donors. Primers for the PCR totalled 60 Vbeta and 13 Jbeta. The assay was immunoSEQ multiplex PCR, and TCRdb's table has in-frame clones only and misses some. This sample has 150,000 to 200,000 clones, with around 62% found just once. The source material was PBMCs. The receptors originated from a man between 40 and 49 years old in good health and CMV-seronegative.

The chain uses TRBV5-5 and TRBJ2-2, with D possibly TRBD2 on 6 matching bases. The V gene lost 1 base and the J gene lost 4 bases, with 14 bases spanning the gap. Germline V lookup: CDR1 SGHKS, CDR2 YYEKEE (reference sequence). The CDR3 is 16 residues long. The CDR3 is CASSLRRGAGTGELFF. DNA of the CDR3: TGTGCCAGCAGCTTGAGACGGGGAGCGGGCACCGGGGAGCTGTTTTTT.

The rearrangement links TRBV30 to TRBJ2-1; D is perhaps TRBD1 (6 bases). V shed 2 bases and J shed 3 bases, with 14 bases lying between them. CDR1 and CDR2 from the germline V gene are GTSNPN and SVGIG (reference sequence). CDR3 length: 15 amino acids. CDR3 DNA sequence: TGTGCCTGGAGTATCAGACAGGTAAACTACAATGAGCAGTTCTTC. Translating it yields CAWSIRQVNYNEQFF.

This sequence joins TRBV5-1 and TRBJ2-7; maybe TRBD1 (6 bases). Germline CDR1 reads SGHRS; CDR2 reads YFSETQ. The CDR3 has 15 residues. V dropped 5 bases and J dropped 3 bases, with 18 bases sitting between them. The DNA for the CDR3 is TGCGCCAGCAGACCCTCAGGGGCCAGCTACTACGAGCAGTACTTC. It codes for CASRPSGASYYEQYF.

This chain uses TRBV4-2 with TRBJ2-5; 12 nucleotides line up with TRBD2. CDR1 and CDR2 (germline): LGHNA, YNFKEQ. CDR3 size: 15 residues. J lost 5 bases, V lost 1 base, and 2 bases had no gene match. CDR3 nucleotides: TGTGCCAGCAGCCAAGGGACTAGCGGGGTTGAGACCCAGTACTTC. This translates into CASSQGTSGVETQYF.

The J gene is TRBJ2-1, the V gene TRBV4-1; TRBD2 matches at 8 bases. Germline V gene lookup returns CDR1 MGHRA and CDR2 YSYEKL. CDR3 length: 17 residues. J was trimmed by 0 bases and V by 2 bases; bases with no gene match: 6. CDR3 in amino acids: CASSQQIAGSSYNEQFF. CDR3 in DNA: TGCGCCAGCAGCCAACAAATAGCGGGAAGCTCCTACAATGAGCAGTTCTTC.

The V call is TRBV28, the J call TRBJ1-6, with TRBD1 as a possible D gene (5 bases). CDR1 MDHEN and CDR2 SYDVKM come from the germline V gene. CDR3 length equals 16 residues. Trimming left V 7 bases short and J 7 bases short, with 20 bases between. The CDR3 sequence: CASNPRSMGGNSPLHF. CDR3 DNA: TGTGCCAGCAATCCAAGGAGCATGGGGGGAAATTCACCCCTCCACTTT.

The chain couples TRBV6-1 to TRBJ1-1; 9 bases line up with TRBD1. The J segment lost 5 bases and the V segment lost 6 bases, leaving 10 bases of the junction unmatched. Germline assignment: CDR1 MNHNS and CDR2 SASEGT. The length of the CDR3 is 15 residues. This CDR3 is CASSVRTGVRTEAFF. CDR3 coding DNA: TGTGCCAGCAGCGTAAGGACAGGGGTTCGGACTGAAGCTTTCTTT.

The chain is built from TRBV7-9 and TRBJ2-2; no reliable D call. Looked up from germline, CDR1 is SEHNR and CDR2 is FQNEAQ (reference sequence). CDR3 length: 12 amino acids. Trimming shortened V by 5 bases and J by 6 bases, and 7 bases separated the two germline ends. The DNA of the CDR3 is TGTGCCAGCAGCATGCGTCCCGGGGAGCTGTTTTTT. Its translation is CASSMRPGELFF.

The V gene is TRBV19, the J gene TRBJ1-2, with D uncertain. Per germline, CDR1 LNHDA and CDR2 SQIVND (reference sequence). The CDR3 spans 14 residues. The V gene lost 2 bases and the J gene lost 1 base, with 8 bases spanning the gap. The CDR3 reads CASSIQADNYGYTF. The CDR3 DNA reads TGTGCCAGTAGTATACAGGCCGATAACTATGGCTACACCTTC.

The V call is TRBV7-9, the J call TRBJ1-2; D is ambiguous. The CDR3 runs to 14 residues. Germline V gene lookup returns CDR1 SEHNR and CDR2 FQNEAQ (reference sequence). Trimming took off 1 base at V and 8 bases at J, with 14 bases between the two ends. The CDR3 nucleotides are TGTGCCAGCAGCTTAGATGTTTCGGGTGGCGGCTACACCTTC. Protein product: CASSLDVSGGGYTF.

The chain employs TRBV28 and TRBJ1-2, with TRBD1 matching over 7 bases. Looked up from germline, CDR1 is MDHEN and CDR2 is SYDVKM. This CDR3 has 16 residues. V trimming: 6 bases; J trimming: 3 bases; junction bases outside the gene matches: 13. The CDR3 sequence: CASSLLGQDGDYGYTF. The DNA for the CDR3 is TGTGCCAGCAGCCTCTTAGGACAGGACGGAGACTATGGCTACACCTTC.

V is TRBV5-4 and J is TRBJ2-5, with D possibly matching TRBD1 (6 bases). The CDR3 extends over 13 amino acids. Germline V gene data show CDR1 as SGHNT and CDR2 as YYREEE (reference sequence). Trimming removed 2 bases from V and 11 bases from J, with 16 bases in between. The CDR3 nucleotides read TGTGCCAGCAGCTTACAGGGAGTGAGGGAGCAGTACTTC. Protein: CASSLQGVREQYF.

V usage is TRBV7-9 and J usage is TRBJ2-1, with 10 nucleotides matching TRBD2. CDR1 SEHNR and CDR2 FQNEAQ come from the germline V gene (reference sequence). Trimming took 3 bases from V and 4 from J; bases not matched to a gene: 3. This CDR3 is 15 amino acids long. In DNA, the CDR3 is TGTGCCAGCAGCTTTCTAGCGGGGGCGTACAATGAGCAGTTCTTC. Translated: CASSFLAGAYNEQFF.

The chain is built from TRBV28 and TRBJ2-7, with 7 positions matching TRBD1. V dropped 5 bases and J dropped 3; count of bases not matched to a gene: 10. The CDR3 covers 15 residues. Germline V gene sequence: CDR1 MDHEN, CDR2 SYDVKM. The CDR3 DNA reads as TGTGCCAGCAGTCTTCCACAGGGGAATAACTACGAGCAGTACTTC. This encodes CASSLPQGNNYEQYF.

The chain has TRBV7-4 and TRBJ1-5; the D gene is possibly TRBD1 (6 bases). Germline V lookup: CDR1 SGHVT, CDR2 SQSDAQ. This CDR3 is 17 amino acids long. Trimming took off 5 bases at V and 3 bases at J, with 20 bases between the two ends. CDR3 sequence: CASSPHSGDNLNQPQHF. The CDR3 DNA sequence: TGTGCCAGCAGCCCCCATTCAGGGGACAACCTCAATCAGCCCCAGCATTTT.

The rearrangement uses TRBV19 and TRBJ1-1, with D possibly being TRBD1 (5 bases). CDR1 LNHDA and CDR2 SQIVND come from the germline V gene (reference sequence). This CDR3 spans 14 amino acids. V dropped 1 base and J dropped 8 bases, with 14 bases sitting between them. This CDR3 is CASSIVGGAAEAFF. The CDR3, as DNA: TGTGCCAGTAGTATAGTAGGAGGGGCAGCCGAAGCTTTCTTT.

CDR3 residues: CASSQDLPDSGSLYEQYF. In nucleotides, the CDR3 is TGTGCCAGCAGCCAAGATCTCCCGGATAGCGGGAGTCTCTACGAGCAGTACTTC. The rearrangement joins TRBV4-2 to TRBJ2-5, with TRBD2 matching over 9 bases. The J call could be wrong; TRBJ2-7 is a better fit for the DNA end. This CDR3 is 18 amino acids long. Germline CDR1 and CDR2: LGHNA and YNFKEQ.

The chain has TRBV7-2 and TRBJ2-1; unclear D gene. The germline V gene encodes CDR1 SGHTA and CDR2 FQGNSA. The CDR3 is made up of 12 amino acids. V gave up 6 bases and J gave up 7 bases, with 10 bases separating them. CDR3 loop: CASSRVENEQFF. CDR3 bases: TGTGCCAGCAGTCGGGTCGAGAATGAGCAGTTCTTC. Full variable domain (rest looked up from reference TRBV7-2 and TRBJ2-1): GAGVSQSPSNKVTEKGKDVELRCDPISGHTALYWYRQSLGQGLEFLIYFQGNSAPDKSGLPSDRFSAERTGGSVSTLTIQRTQQEDSAVYLCASSRVENEQFFGPGTRLTVL.

The chain is built from TRBV19 and TRBJ2-5; 11 bases map to TRBD2. The CDR3 totals 16 residues. The germline gives CDR1 LNHDA, CDR2 SQIVND (reference sequence). V dropped 5 bases and J dropped 1; count of bases not matched to a gene: 6. The CDR3 sequence is CASSPRTSGSQETQYF. CDR3 nucleotides: TGTGCCAGTAGTCCTCGGACTAGCGGGTCCCAAGAGACCCAGTACTTC.

The sample holds one count of this clone. The rearrangement joins TRBV27 to TRBJ2-7, with 10 bases identical to TRBD2. Trimming at V came to 5 bases and at J to 2 bases, leaving 9 bases not matched to a gene. The CDR3 consists of 16 residues. CDR1 is MNHEY, CDR2 SMNVEV, per germline (reference sequence). CDR3: CASSPLGLADPYEQYF. The CDR3 coding sequence is TGTGCCAGCAGTCCATTAGGACTAGCGGATCCCTACGAGCAGTACTTC.